One sample yielded the 20 T cell receptor beta chains listed below, sequenced in a study of blood T cell repertoires in COVID-19. This table comes from immunoSEQ multiplex PCR, and its TCRdb copy is limited to in-frame clones, with some not included. In the table there are under 300,000 clones, 75% to 90% of which are singletons. Sequencing input: PBMCs or T cells enriched from blood (not recorded which). These receptors all stem from a woman aged 18-29 years who had recovered from COVID-19.

CDR3 in amino acids: CASSQGTSLRVEQFF. In DNA, the CDR3 is TGTGCCAGCAGCCAAGGGACTAGCCTTAGGGTTGAGCAGTTCTTC. The gene calls are TRBV14 and TRBJ2-1; 8 bases line up with TRBD2. CDR3 length: 15 amino acids. CDR1 and CDR2 (germline): SGHDN, FVKESK. The J segment lost 9 bases and the V segment lost 1 base, leaving 8 bases of the junction unmatched.

The chain uses TRBV24-1 and TRBJ2-1; 8 positions match TRBD1. V was pared by 1 base and J by 8 bases, with 9 bases of the junction left unmatched. The CDR3 totals 16 residues. Germline CDR1 and CDR2: KGHDR and SFDVKD. The CDR3: CATSDFPGRGQDEQFF. The CDR3 DNA follows: TGTGCCACCAGTGATTTCCCAGGCAGGGGGCAAGATGAGCAGTTCTTC.

The V call is TRBV7-8, the J call TRBJ1-2; TRBD1 matches 10 bases. The J segment lost 6 bases and the V segment lost 1 base, leaving 5 bases of the junction unmatched. Per the germline V gene, CDR1 is SGHVS and CDR2 is FQNEAQ. The CDR3 length is 15 residues. The CDR3: CASSLERDRGDGYTF. The CDR3 DNA reads TGTGCCAGCAGCTTAGAAAGGGACAGGGGCGATGGCTACACCTTC.

This chain connects TRBV27 to TRBJ2-3, with 11 bases that match TRBD2. There are 18 residues in the CDR3. CDR1 and CDR2 (germline): MNHEY, SMNVEV (reference sequence). The J segment lost 4 bases and the V segment lost 7 bases, leaving 16 bases of the junction unmatched. CDR3 coding DNA: TGTGCCAGCACCGCGAGGGGACGCCAACTAGCGGGAGCAGATACGCAGTATTTT. This codes for CASTARGRQLAGADTQYF.

The chain carries TRBV25-1 and TRBJ2-7; TRBD1 is a possible D gene (5 bases). Germline V gene data show CDR1 as MGHDK and CDR2 as SYGVNS. V was trimmed by 0 bases and J by 2 bases, leaving 11 bases between them. CDR3 length: 15 amino acids. The CDR3 DNA is TGTGCCAGCAGTGAATATCGTGGGGCAGCCTACGAGCAGTACTTC. It is translated as CASSEYRGAAYEQYF.

This chain links TRBV28 with TRBJ1-5, with 7 bases identical to TRBD1. The trim removed 2 bases at V and 6 bases at J, leaving 7 bases unmatched. This CDR3 contains 15 residues. The germline V gene has CDR1 MDHEN and CDR2 SYDVKM. The CDR3 sequence is CASSLMQGESQPQHF. DNA for the CDR3: TGTGCCAGCAGTTTAATGCAGGGGGAGAGTCAGCCCCAGCATTTT. Combining the CDR3 with reference TRBV28 and TRBJ1-5 gives the whole variable domain DVKVTQSSRYLVKRTGEKVFLECVQDMDHENMFWYRQDPGLGLRLIYFSYDVKMKEKGDIPEGYSVSREKKERFSLILESASTNQTSMYLCASSLMQGESQPQHFGDGTRLSIL.

The rearrangement links TRBV11-3 to TRBJ2-1; 9 nucleotides align to TRBD1. After removal of 1 base from V and 4 bases from J, the junction contained 8 bases not matched to a gene. This CDR3 contains 17 residues. Germline-derived CDR1 and CDR2 are SGHNT and YENEEA. The CDR3: CASSLGGWGTGYNEQFF. CDR3 sequence (DNA): TGTGCCAGCAGCTTAGGCGGTTGGGGGACAGGGTACAATGAGCAGTTCTTC.

The chain couples TRBV5-1 to TRBJ1-1; TRBD1 aligns across 12 bases. The CDR3 covers 15 residues. CDR1 and CDR2 (germline): SGHRS, YFSETQ. With V trimmed by 5 bases and J by 5 bases, 7 bases remained unmatched. Here the CDR3 reads CASSIGDRGLTEAFF. In nucleotides, the CDR3 is TGCGCCAGCAGTATCGGGGACAGGGGGCTTACTGAAGCTTTCTTT.

This sequence joins TRBV3-1 (or the pseudogene TRBV3-2) and TRBJ2-5; 9 bases agree with TRBD2. The CDR3 has 17 amino acids. Germline CDR1 LGHDT, CDR2 YNNKEL (reference sequence). The J segment lost 4 bases and the V segment lost 2 bases, leaving 11 bases of the junction unmatched. The CDR3, as DNA: TGTGCCAGCAGCCAAACGGTAGGCCTAGCGGGGAGAGAGACCCAGTACTTC. Amino acid sequence: CASSQTVGLAGRETQYF.

The sample holds one count of this clone. The genes are TRBV4-2 and TRBJ2-1; the D gene is possibly TRBD1 (5 bases). This CDR3 has 17 residues. Germline-derived CDR1 and CDR2 are LGHNA and YNFKEQ. Trimming removed 4 bases at V and 0 bases at J, with 16 bases between. CDR3 DNA sequence: TGTGCCAGCAGCCGCACCCTCACAGGTATCTCCTACAATGAGCAGTTCTTC. This codes for CASSRTLTGISYNEQFF.

The chain has TRBV7-9 and TRBJ2-7; 7 bases fit TRBD1. This CDR3 spans 13 amino acids. J was trimmed by 4 bases and V by 5 bases; bases with no gene match: 5. The germline V gene has CDR1 SEHNR and CDR2 FQNEAQ (reference sequence). The CDR3 nucleotides are TGTGCCAGCAGCCCGGGACAGCGGTACGAGCAGTACTTC. Its protein product is CASSPGQRYEQYF.

The chain carries TRBV9 and TRBJ2-1; 15 bases align to TRBD2. This CDR3 region has 19 residues. Germline V CDR1 and CDR2: SGDLS, YYNGEE. The V and J ends lost 0 bases and 3 bases, in that order; junction bases with no gene match: 7. Here the CDR3 DNA reads TGTGCCAGCAGCGTAGCTCCGGGACTAGCGGGGGGTGTCTACAATGAGCAGTTCTTC. It yields the protein CASSVAPGLAGGVYNEQFF.

The CDR3 is CASSQEPGLAQETQYF. CDR3 nucleotide sequence: TGCGCCAGCAGCCAAGAACCGGGACTGGCTCAAGAGACCCAGTACTTC. V gene TRBV4-1 combines with J gene TRBJ2-5; D may be TRBD2 (6 bases). The ends were cut back, 0 bases at V and 2 bases at J, with 13 bases in the middle. The CDR3 length is 16 residues. CDR1 is MGHRA, CDR2 YSYEKL, per germline.

This sequence joins TRBV3-1 (or the pseudogene TRBV3-2) and TRBJ2-7, with D perhaps matching TRBD1 (6 bases). Germline lookup yields CDR1 LGHDT and CDR2 YNNKEL (reference sequence). The CDR3 is made up of 17 amino acids. V lost 3 bases to trimming and J lost 0 bases, with 18 bases between them. Here the CDR3 reads CASSQEYGTPRSYEQYF. CDR3 in DNA: TGTGCCAGCAGCCAGGAATACGGGACACCACGCTCCTACGAGCAGTACTTC.

The chain uses TRBV4-1 and TRBJ2-6; D not certain. V shed 0 bases and J shed 4 bases, with 13 bases lying between them. This CDR3 has 17 residues. Germline values: CDR1 MGHRA, CDR2 YSYEKL. CDR3 in DNA: TGCGCCAGCAGCCAAGAGGGCAGCTCTTCGGGGGCCAACGTCCTGACTTTC. Its protein is CASSQEGSSSGANVLTF.

This clone has a handful of counts. This sequence joins TRBV6-1 and TRBJ1-2; TRBD1 is a possible D gene (6 bases). CDR1 is MNHNS, CDR2 SASEGT, per germline. The CDR3 has 15 amino acids. V shed 2 bases and J shed 0 bases, with 10 bases lying between them. The CDR3 DNA reads TGTGCCAGCAGTGAAATGAGGACAGCTAACTATGGCTACACCTTC. Its protein product is CASSEMRTANYGYTF.

V gene TRBV12-5 combines with J gene TRBJ1-3, with TRBD1 identical over 7 bases. Germline V gene lookup returns CDR1 LGHNT and CDR2 FRNRAP. V shed 3 bases and J 4 bases; nucleotides not matched to a gene: 9. This CDR3 spans 16 amino acids. CDR3 amino acids: CASGLGRDSRGNTIYF. The CDR3 DNA is TGTGCTAGTGGTTTAGGACGGGACAGCAGGGGAAACACCATATATTTT.

For the CDR3, the DNA is TGCGCCAGCAGCCAGCCGGGACAAAGATACGAGCAGTACTTC. Its translation is CASSQPGQRYEQYF. The chain uses TRBV4-1 and TRBJ2-7, with D possibly matching TRBD1 (6 bases). CDR1 and CDR2 from the germline V gene are MGHRA and YSYEKL. The CDR3 spans 14 residues. V was pared by 3 bases and J by 4 bases, with 13 bases between.

The gene calls are TRBV19 and TRBJ1-1, with D uncertain. V lost 1 base to trimming and J lost 3 bases, with 12 bases between them. There are 15 residues in the CDR3. Germline V gene sequence: CDR1 LNHDA, CDR2 SQIVND (reference sequence). The CDR3 sequence: CASSIVRFRDTEAFF. CDR3 coding DNA: TGTGCCAGTAGTATAGTCCGGTTTCGGGACACTGAAGCTTTCTTT. The whole variable domain, filled in from reference TRBV19 and TRBJ1-1, reads DGGITQSPKYLFRKEGQNVTLSCEQNLNHDAMYWYRQDPGQGLRLIYYSQIVNDFQKGDIAEGYSVSREKKESFPLTVTSAQKNPTAFYLCASSIVRFRDTEAFFGQGTRLTVV.

The chain recombines TRBV12-5 with TRBJ2-7; the D is unclear. The CDR3 has 12 residues. Trimming cost V 3 bases and J 1 base, with 4 bases left between them. The germline gives CDR1 LGHNT, CDR2 FRNRAP. The CDR3 DNA reads TGTGCTAGTGGTTTATCTTCCTACGAGCAGTACTTC. Protein sequence: CASGLSSYEQYF. Complete variable domain (other parts from reference TRBV12-5 and TRBJ2-7): DARVTQTPRHKVTEMGQEVTMRCQPILGHNTVFWYRQTMMQGLELLAYFRNRAPLDDSGMPKDRFSAEMPDATLATLKIQPSEPRDSAVYFCASGLSSYEQYFGPGTRLTVT.